This T cell receptor (beta chain) was documented in a study of beta chain features in type 1 diabetes. Germline CDR1 and CDR2: MNHEY and SVGAGI. There are 14 residues in the CDR3. V was cut by 0 bases and J by 1 base, with 6 bases left in between. Sequenced material consisted of expressed TCRB transcripts (all of the isolated RNA was reverse transcribed). The assay was immunoSEQ multiplex PCR, and TCRdb's table has in-frame clones only and misses some. The sample lists under 850,000 clones, around an eighth seen once, with 0.02% to 0.025% in the top ten. For this clone: Its antigen is not identified.

Study-level points and caveats: Type 1 diabetes patients had TCRB CDR3s that were shorter (moderately but significantly so) in all four CD4+ subsets.

The specimen was naive CD4+ T cells from blood. This chain uses TRBV6-5 with TRBJ2-5; D unresolved. The TCR originated in a young man with type 1 diabetes. The CDR3 sequence is CASSYSAGQETQYF. In DNA form, the CDR3 reads TGTGCCAGCAGTTACTCCGCAGGCCAAGAGACCCAGTACTTC.